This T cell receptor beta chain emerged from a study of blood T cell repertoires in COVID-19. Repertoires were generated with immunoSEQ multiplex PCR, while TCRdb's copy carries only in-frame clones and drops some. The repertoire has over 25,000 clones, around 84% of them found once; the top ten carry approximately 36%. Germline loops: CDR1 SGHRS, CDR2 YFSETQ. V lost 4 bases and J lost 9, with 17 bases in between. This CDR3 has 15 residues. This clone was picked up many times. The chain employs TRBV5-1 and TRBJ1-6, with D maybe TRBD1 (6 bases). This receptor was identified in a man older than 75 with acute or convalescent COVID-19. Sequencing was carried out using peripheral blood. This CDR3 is CASSLSGGEGSPLHF. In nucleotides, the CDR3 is TGCGCCAGCAGCCTAAGTGGGGGCGAAGGTTCACCCCTCCACTTT.